Shown below are 6 T cell receptor beta chains from a single sample sequenced in a study of blood T cell repertoires in COVID-19. Here immunoSEQ multiplex PCR was the method, and the copy in TCRdb shows in-frame clones only, minus some. The top ten clones hold approximately 8.6% of a sample with 200,000 to 300,000 clones, approximately 85% of them seen once. The sample was PBMCs or T cells enriched from blood (not recorded which). The receptors come from a woman in her forties or fifties with acute COVID-19.

V and J are TRBV5-1 and TRBJ1-2; 7 nucleotides match TRBD1. V trimming: 0 bases; J trimming: 7 bases; junction bases outside the gene matches: 3. Germline lookup yields CDR1 SGHRS and CDR2 YFSETQ. There are 13 residues in the CDR3. CDR3 protein: CASSLGQGSGYTF. The CDR3 region has the DNA TGCGCCAGCAGCTTGGGACAGGGCTCTGGCTACACCTTC.

V usage is TRBV5-1 and J usage is TRBJ2-1, with D possibly matching TRBD1 (6 bases). Germline values: CDR1 SGHRS, CDR2 YFSETQ. V lost 5 bases, J lost 8 bases, and 17 bases lay in between. The CDR3 extends over 14 amino acids. CDR3 loop: CASRSVQGRYEQFF. Written as DNA, the CDR3 is TGCGCCAGCAGATCGGTCCAGGGGCGATATGAGCAGTTCTTC. Based on the CDR3 plus reference TRBV5-1 and TRBJ2-1, the full variable domain is KAGVTQTPRYLIKTRGQQVTLSCSPISGHRSVSWYQQTPGQGLQFLFEYFSETQRNKGNFPGRFSGRQFSNSRSEMNVSTLELGDSALYLCASRSVQGRYEQFFGPGTRLTVL.

This chain joins TRBV12-3 or TRBV12-4 and TRBJ1-1; 7 nucleotides agree with TRBD1. V gave up 8 bases and J gave up 7 bases; unmatched junction bases: 4. The length of the CDR3 is 11 residues. This CDR3 reads CASGQVHEAFF. The CDR3 nucleotides are TGTGCCAGCGGACAGGTTCATGAAGCTTTCTTT.

This chain's CDR3 is CASSPGVETEAFF. The DNA for the CDR3 is TGTGCCAGCAGTCCCGGGGTGGAGACTGAAGCTTTCTTT. The chain joins TRBV28 to TRBJ1-1; D remains ambiguous. This CDR3 has 13 residues. Trimming removed 5 bases from V and 5 bases from J, with 12 bases in between. CDR1 is MDHEN, CDR2 SYDVKM, per germline. The complete variable domain, with remaining parts taken from reference TRBV28 and TRBJ1-1, reads DVKVTQSSRYLVKRTGEKVFLECVQDMDHENMFWYRQDPGLGLRLIYFSYDVKMKEKGDIPEGYSVSREKKERFSLILESASTNQTSMYLCASSPGVETEAFFGQGTRLTVV.

CDR3 sequence reads: CAISVQGSTEAFF. The CDR3 coding sequence is TGTGCCATCAGTGTACAGGGGAGCACTGAAGCTTTCTTT. The genes are TRBV10-3 and TRBJ1-1; TRBD1 aligns across 7 bases. Germline trimming cut 4 bases from V and 4 bases from J; bases unmatched to any gene: 3. CDR1 ENHRY and CDR2 SYGVKD come from the germline V gene. The CDR3 covers 13 residues.

This chain joins TRBV5-1 and TRBJ2-2; D gene ambiguous. Per the germline V gene, CDR1 is SGHRS and CDR2 is YFSETQ. V was clipped by 1 base and J by 6 bases, with 7 bases between them. CDR3 length equals 13 residues. The CDR3 protein is CASSLREPGELFF. The DNA of the CDR3 is TGCGCCAGCAGCTTGCGAGAACCCGGGGAGCTGTTTTTT.